Sequencing of this T cell receptor beta chain was carried out in a study of shared clonotypes between healthy human individuals. With respect to this clone: Its specificity is not known.

CDR1 is MDHEN, CDR2 SYDVKM, per germline. The CDR3 length is 13 residues. V lost 4 bases, J lost 4 bases, and 9 bases lay in between. Notes on the study in general: Clonotype sharing across donors was expected to vary with sequencing depth.

TCRdb's table, derived via immunoSEQ multiplex PCR, lists solely in-frame clones and lacks some. The sample carries some 650,000 clones, around 97% recorded once. This receptor was taken from a woman in her twenties or thirties in good health. The chain links TRBV28 to TRBJ2-3, with a possible D match to TRBD2 (6 bases). The sample taken for sequencing was naive CD4+ T cells sorted from blood. Subset of the sample: CD45RA+ positively selected. CDR3 in amino acids: CASSSDYADTQYF. The DNA of the CDR3 is TGTGCCAGCAGTTCGGACTATGCAGATACGCAGTATTTT. The variable domain in full, with the rest retrieved from reference TRBV28 and TRBJ2-3, is DVKVTQSSRYLVKRTGEKVFLECVQDMDHENMFWYRQDPGLGLRLIYFSYDVKMKEKGDIPEGYSVSREKKERFSLILESASTNQTSMYLCASSSDYADTQYFGPGTRLTVL.